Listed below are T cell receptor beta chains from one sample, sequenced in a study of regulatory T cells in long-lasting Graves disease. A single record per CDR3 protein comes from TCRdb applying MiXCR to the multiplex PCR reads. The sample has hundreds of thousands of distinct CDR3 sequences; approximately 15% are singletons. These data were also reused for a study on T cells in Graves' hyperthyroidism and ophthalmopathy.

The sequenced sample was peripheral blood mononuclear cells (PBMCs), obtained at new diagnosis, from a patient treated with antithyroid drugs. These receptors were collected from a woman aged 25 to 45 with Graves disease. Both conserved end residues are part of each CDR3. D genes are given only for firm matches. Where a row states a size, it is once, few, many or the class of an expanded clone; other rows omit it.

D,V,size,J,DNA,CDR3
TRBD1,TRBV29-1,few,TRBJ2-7,TGCAGCGCCGGGACAGGGGCCTACGAGCAGTACTTC,CSAGTGAYEQYF
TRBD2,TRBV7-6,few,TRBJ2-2,TGTGCCAGCAGCTTCATTCCGGGACTAGCGGGCCCGGAGCTGTTTTTT,CASSFIPGLAGPELFF
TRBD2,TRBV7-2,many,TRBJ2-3,TGTGCCAGCAGCTCGGGACTAGCCCTAGATACGCAGTATTTT,CASSSGLALDTQYF
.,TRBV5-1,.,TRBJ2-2,TGCGCCAGCCAGGAGACCACCGGGGAGCTGTTTTTT,CASQETTGELFF
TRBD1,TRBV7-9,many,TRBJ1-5,TGTGCCAGCAGCTTTGACAGGGCACAGCCCCAGCATTTT,CASSFDRAQPQHF
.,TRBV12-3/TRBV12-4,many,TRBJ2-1,TGTGCCAGCAGCTTCGATCCAGCGAATGAGCAGTTCTTC,CASSFDPANEQFF
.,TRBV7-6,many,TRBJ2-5,TGTGCCAGCAGCTTAGAATGGAAGGGGGTCCAGGGGACCCAGTACTTC,CASSLEWKGVQGTQYF
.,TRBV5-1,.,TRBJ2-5,TGCGCCAGCACATACCAGGGAGACCAAGAGACCCAGTACTTC,CASTYQGDQETQYF
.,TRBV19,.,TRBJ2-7,TGTGCCAGTAGTACCACGGTCTCCTACGAGCAGTACTTC,CASSTTVSYEQYF
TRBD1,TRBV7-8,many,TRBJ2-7,TGTGCCAGTCGCGGCAGAGGGGGCGCGTACTACGAGCAGTACTTC,CASRGRGGAYYEQYF
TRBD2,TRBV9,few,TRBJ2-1,TGTGCCAGCAGCGTTGGTAGCGGGAGTTATGAGCAGTTCTTC,CASSVGSGSYEQFF
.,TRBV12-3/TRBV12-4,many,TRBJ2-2,TGTGCCAGCAGTCCGCAGGGGCGGACCGGGGAGCTGTTTTTT,CASSPQGRTGELFF
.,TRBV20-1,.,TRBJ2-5,TGCAGTGCTAGTAACGGGAGAGCTGAGACCCAGTACTTC,CSASNGRAETQYF
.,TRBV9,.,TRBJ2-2,TGTGCCAGCACAGGACTTGCGGGCACCGGGGAGCTGTTTTTT,CASTGLAGTGELFF
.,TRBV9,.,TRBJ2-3,TGTGCCAGCAGCTCTGGGGTAAAGGACACAGATACGCAGTATTTT,CASSSGVKDTDTQYF
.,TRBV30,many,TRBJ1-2,TGTGCCTGGAGTGGAACCTTTTCAGGGACCTATGGCTACACCTTC,CAWSGTFSGTYGYTF
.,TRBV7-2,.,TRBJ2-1,TGTGCCAGCAGCTGGGTCGGCAATGAGCAGTTCTTC,CASSWVGNEQFF
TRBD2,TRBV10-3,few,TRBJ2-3,TGTGCCATCAGGGGACTAGCGGGGGTAGATACGCAGTATTTT,CAIRGLAGVDTQYF
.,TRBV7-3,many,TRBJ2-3,TGTGCCAGCAGGGAGGCGGCAGCCGATACGCAGTATTTT,CASREAAADTQYF
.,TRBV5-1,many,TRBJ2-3,TGCGCCAGCAGCTTCGGGGCGGGGAGCACAGATACGCAGTATTTT,CASSFGAGSTDTQYF
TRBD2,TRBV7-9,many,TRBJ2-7,TGTGCCAGCAGCTTATCTTTAGTTTTCGGGGGGGAGTCCTACGAGCAGTACTTC,CASSLSLVFGGESYEQYF
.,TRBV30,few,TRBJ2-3,TGTGCCTGGAGAGTACCAGATACGCAGTATTTT,CAWRVPDTQYF
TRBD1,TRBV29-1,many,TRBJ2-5,TGCAGCGTGGACAGGGGGCTTGGGGAGACCCAGTACTTC,CSVDRGLGETQYF
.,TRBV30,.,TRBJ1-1,TGTGCCTGGAGTGATCAATTGAACACTGAAGCTTTCTTT,CAWSDQLNTEAFF
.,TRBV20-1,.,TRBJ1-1,TGCAGTGCCACCGGGCAGGGGAACACTGAAGCTTTCTTT,CSATGQGNTEAFF